Below, 15 T cell receptor beta chains from the same sample are listed, as sequenced in a study of blood T cell repertoires in COVID-19. Assay used: immunoSEQ multiplex PCR; TCRdb lists only in-frame clones, some missing. The sample lists 90,000 to 130,000 clones; about two thirds were seen once. Material for sequencing was peripheral blood. These receptors were taken from a woman between 40 and 55 years old with acute or convalescent COVID-19.

About this clone itself: Germline and junction disagree at one end, which may indicate a read error. The chain links TRBV3-1 (or the pseudogene TRBV3-2) to TRBJ2-2; D may be TRBD2 (6 bases). The CDR3 length is 15 residues. Germline CDR1 reads LGHDT; CDR2 reads YNNKEL (reference sequence). The CDR3 nucleotides read TGTGCCAGCAGCGAAGATCTAGCGTCCACCGGGGAGCTGTTTTTT. It codes for CASSEDLASTGELFF.

This clone was observed a handful of times. The V and J genes are TRBV2 and TRBJ2-7; TRBD2 might be the D (6 bases). Trimming stripped 7 bases from V and 0 bases from J, with 16 bases between. Germline V gene sequence: CDR1 SNHLY, CDR2 FYNNEI. This CDR3 has 15 amino acids. The CDR3, as DNA: TGTGCCAGCACCCGAGGGGACTGGAACTCCTACGAGCAGTACTTC. Protein product: CASTRGDWNSYEQYF.

A few counts support this clone. V usage is TRBV10-3 and J usage is TRBJ2-7, with 7 nucleotides matching TRBD1. Germline V gives CDR1 ENHRY, CDR2 SYGVKD. This CDR3 is 14 amino acids long. Trimming cost V 0 bases and J 3 bases; bases outside gene matches: 2. For the CDR3, the DNA is TGTGCCATCAGTGAGTCGGCAGGGGGCTACGAGCAGTACTTC. Amino acids: CAISESAGGYEQYF.

This clone was recorded a few times. The chain has TRBV2 and TRBJ1-6; D not resolved. Per the germline V gene, CDR1 is SNHLY and CDR2 is FYNNEI. The CDR3 sequence is 15 residues long. Trimming cost V 4 bases and J 10 bases, with 17 bases left between them. Here the CDR3 DNA reads TGTGCCAGCAGTGCGGACGGGGTACGGCGGTCACCCCTCCACTTT. Its translation is CASSADGVRRSPLHF.

The rearrangement uses TRBV11-2 and TRBJ1-2, with 7 bases fitting TRBD1. The CDR3 sequence is 16 residues long. The germline V gene has CDR1 SGHAT and CDR2 FQNNGV. Trimming at V came to 0 bases and at J to 3 bases, leaving 7 bases not matched to a gene. The CDR3 bases are TGTGCCAGCAGCTTAGAACCTCTCGACAGGGACTATGGCTACACCTTC. It translates to CASSLEPLDRDYGYTF. Drawing the rest from reference TRBV11-2 and TRBJ1-2, the complete variable domain is EAGVAQSPRYKIIEKRQSVAFWCNPISGHATLYWYQQILGQGPKLLIQFQNNGVVDDSQLPKDRFSAERLKGVDSTLKIQPAKLEDSAVYLCASSLEPLDRDYGYTFGSGTRLTVV.

The genes are TRBV28 and TRBJ1-4, with 8 bases identical to TRBD1. From germline, CDR1 is MDHEN and CDR2 SYDVKM. V trimming: 2 bases; J trimming: 10 bases; junction bases outside the gene matches: 12. The CDR3 is 16 amino acids. Written as DNA, the CDR3 is TGTGCCAGCAGTTTACGATCTCCCGGACAGGGAGGAAAACTGTTTTTT. This gives the protein CASSLRSPGQGGKLFF.

The rearrangement links TRBV5-1 to TRBJ2-1, with 9 bases identical to TRBD1. V was pared by 0 bases and J by 6 bases, with 7 bases of the junction left unmatched. The CDR3 length is 16 residues. In germline, CDR1 is SGHRS, CDR2 YFSETQ. CDR3 DNA: TGCGCCAGCAGCTTGGCCTCTAGGACAGGGGTCAATGAGCAGTTCTTC. This sequence encodes CASSLASRTGVNEQFF.

This chain links TRBV12-3 or TRBV12-4 with TRBJ1-1; 7 bases line up with TRBD1. The V gene end was trimmed by 7 bases and the J gene end by 10 bases; junction bases not matched to a gene: 9. The CDR3 has 12 amino acids. The CDR3 sequence: CASTQGGLAAFF. Written as DNA, the CDR3 is TGTGCCAGCACGCAGGGGGGTTTAGCAGCTTTCTTT.

This clone has a handful of counts. This chain connects TRBV27 to TRBJ1-2; the match to TRBD1 covers 7 bases. V gave up 5 bases and J gave up 6 bases; unmatched junction bases: 9. The germline CDR1 and CDR2 sequences are MNHEY and SMNVEV (reference sequence). The CDR3 extends over 14 amino acids. In DNA, the CDR3 is TGTGCCAGCAGTCCCCGACAGGGTCTAAATGGCTACACCTTC. Amino acids: CASSPRQGLNGYTF.

V and J are TRBV6-5 and TRBJ2-1; the match to TRBD2 covers 8 bases. This CDR3 is built from 15 residues. Per germline, CDR1 MNHEY and CDR2 SVGAGI. The junction had 16 bases not matched to a gene; V was cut back by 10 bases and J by 8 bases. The chain's CDR3 is CATNSGTRSTYEQFF. CDR3 bases: TGTGCCACCAATAGCGGGACTAGGTCAACCTATGAGCAGTTCTTC.

The chain uses TRBV12-3 or TRBV12-4 and TRBJ1-1, with D maybe TRBD1 (5 bases). The CDR3 contains 11 residues. V dropped 8 bases and J dropped 6 bases, with 10 bases sitting between them. The CDR3 spells CASRLTAEAFF. The CDR3 DNA reads TGTGCCAGCCGATTGACAGCTGAAGCTTTCTTT.

The rearrangement joins TRBV7-2 to TRBJ1-3; D is ambiguous. The CDR3 runs 15 residues. The V end was cut by 5 bases, the J end by 0 bases, with 11 bases between. CDR1 and CDR2 (germline): SGHTA, FQGNSA. CDR3 bases: TGTGCCAGCAGCCCACAATCTCGCTCTGGAAACACCATATATTTT. Residues: CASSPQSRSGNTIYF. Full variable domain (outside the CDR3, taken from reference TRBV7-2 and TRBJ1-3): GAGVSQSPSNKVTEKGKDVELRCDPISGHTALYWYRQSLGQGLEFLIYFQGNSAPDKSGLPSDRFSAERTGGSVSTLTIQRTQQEDSAVYLCASSPQSRSGNTIYFGEGSWLTVV.

The count of this clone is one. The V and J genes are TRBV5-6 and TRBJ2-1; D unresolved. The V end was cut by 0 bases, the J end by 4 bases, with 8 bases between. This CDR3 is 14 amino acids long. The germline gives CDR1 SGHDT, CDR2 YYEEEE. The CDR3, as DNA: TGTGCCAGCAGCTTGGGGCAGTATTACAATGAGCAGTTCTTC. Translated, it gives CASSLGQYYNEQFF.

V is TRBV18 and J is TRBJ2-7, with D possibly being TRBD2 (6 bases). The CDR3 consists of 11 residues. The V gene's germline CDR1 is KGHSH and CDR2 LQKENI. Deletions cut 8 bases from V and 5 bases from J, with 10 bases between. The CDR3 region is CASRTGDEQYF. CDR3 coding DNA: TGTGCCAGCCGGACGGGGGACGAGCAGTACTTC.

This clone was found many times. The genes are TRBV11-2 and TRBJ2-4; no definite D call. The CDR3 has 15 amino acids. V shed 0 bases and J shed 6 bases, with 12 bases lying between them. From germline, CDR1 is SGHAT and CDR2 FQNNGV. The chain's CDR3 is CASSLEGGGVNIQYF. The CDR3 nucleotides read TGTGCCAGCAGCTTAGAAGGTGGCGGCGTAAACATTCAGTACTTC.